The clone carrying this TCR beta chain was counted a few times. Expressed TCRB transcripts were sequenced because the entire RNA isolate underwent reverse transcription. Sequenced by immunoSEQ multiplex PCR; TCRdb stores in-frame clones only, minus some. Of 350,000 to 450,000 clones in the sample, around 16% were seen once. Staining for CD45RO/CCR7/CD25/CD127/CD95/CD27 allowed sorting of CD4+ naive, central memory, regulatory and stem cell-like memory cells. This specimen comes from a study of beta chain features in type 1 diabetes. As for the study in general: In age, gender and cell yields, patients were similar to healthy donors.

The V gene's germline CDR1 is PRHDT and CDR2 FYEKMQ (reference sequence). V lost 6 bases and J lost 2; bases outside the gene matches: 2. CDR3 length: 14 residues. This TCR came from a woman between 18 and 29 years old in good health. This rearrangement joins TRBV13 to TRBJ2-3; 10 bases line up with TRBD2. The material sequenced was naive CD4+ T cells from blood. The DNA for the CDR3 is TGTGCCAGCAGTGGACTAGCGGACACAGATACGCAGTATTTT. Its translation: CASSGLADTDTQYF.